These 18 T cell receptor beta chains originate from one sample sequenced in a study of T cell responses to AZD1222 COVID-19 vaccine. TCRdb's copy holds only in-frame clones and misses some; the assay was immunoSEQ multiplex PCR. The data contain 100,000 to 150,000 clones, roughly 90% of them singletons. The source was peripheral blood, collected on day 0 of AZD1222 vaccination. The receptors derive from an adult in good health.

J is TRBJ1-5 and V is TRBV24-1, with D uncertain. The CDR3 is 13 amino acids. V lost 7 bases, J lost 0 bases, and 6 bases lay in between. CDR1 is KGHDR and CDR2 is SFDVKD in the germline V gene. CDR3 coding DNA: TGTGCCACCAGCCCGGATAGCAATCAGCCCCAGCATTTT. It encodes CATSPDSNQPQHF.

This clone appeared a single time. The chain recombines TRBV15 with TRBJ2-7, with a weak D call TRBD1 (5 bases). Germline V gene lookup returns CDR1 LNHNV and CDR2 YYDKDF (reference sequence). The V end was cut by 0 bases, the J end by 2 bases, with 11 bases between. The CDR3 is 15 amino acids. DNA of the CDR3: TGTGCCACCAGCAGAGATCCCTCAGGGACCTACGAGCAGTACTTC. This translates into CATSRDPSGTYEQYF.

The chain has TRBV7-2 and TRBJ1-2, with a weak D call TRBD1 (5 bases). The CDR3 length is 16 residues. Trimming took 0 bases from V and 8 from J, leaving 19 bases between them. Germline loops: CDR1 SGHTA, CDR2 FQGNSA. CDR3 loop: CASSLAATGTYVGYTF. CDR3 nucleotides: TGTGCCAGCAGCTTAGCCGCCACCGGGACGTACGTGGGCTACACCTTC.

This clone was seen more than once but under ten times. The chain links TRBV5-1 to TRBJ1-1, with D unresolved. CDR3 length: 13 residues. Trimming removed 3 bases from V and 1 base from J, with 7 bases in between. Per germline, CDR1 SGHRS and CDR2 YFSETQ. For the CDR3, the DNA is TGCGCCAGCAGCTCAACAAAGAACACTGAAGCTTTCTTT. Its protein is CASSSTKNTEAFF.

The chain links TRBV30 to TRBJ2-3, with D unclear. Trimming stripped 5 bases from V and 0 bases from J, with 6 bases between. In germline, CDR1 is GTSNPN, CDR2 SVGIG (reference sequence). The CDR3 sequence is 12 residues long. The CDR3 DNA reads TGTGCCTGGGGCATAAGCACAGATACGCAGTATTTT. This gives the protein CAWGISTDTQYF.

V usage is TRBV18 and J usage is TRBJ2-1; maybe TRBD2 (5 bases). Per germline, CDR1 KGHSH and CDR2 LQKENI. This CDR3 contains 14 residues. V lost 5 bases to trimming and J lost 7 bases, with 15 bases between them. This CDR3 is CASSYKNRENEQFF. The CDR3 nucleotides are TGTGCCAGCTCATACAAGAACCGGGAAAATGAGCAGTTCTTC.

Turning to this clone: This CDR3 fails to terminate in the conserved phenylalanine or tryptophan, so it likely reflects a read error. The limits of the CDR3 on the DNA are not certain, so only TCRdb's listed CDR3 is given. The chain has TRBV27 and TRBJ1-1; the D segment call TRBD1 is taken from the table without a DNA check. The germline CDR1 and CDR2 sequences are MNHEY and SMNVEV (reference sequence). The CDR3 is 12 amino acids long, termini counted. The CDR3 sequence is CASSGMAGGLED.

The V and J genes are TRBV7-3 and TRBJ2-1; no reliable D call. Trimming cost V 2 bases and J 1 base, with 9 bases left between them. Germline values: CDR1 SGHTA, CDR2 FQGTGA. The CDR3 sequence is 15 residues long. In DNA form, the CDR3 reads TGTGCCAGCAGCTTAGGCGGCCGATCCTACAATGAGCAGTTCTTC. Protein sequence: CASSLGGRSYNEQFF. Supplemented by reference TRBV7-3 and TRBJ2-1, the full variable domain reads GAGVSQTPSNKVTEKGKYVELRCDPISGHTALYWYRQSLGQGPEFLIYFQGTGAADDSGLPNDRFFAVRPEGSVSTLKIQRTERGDSAVYLCASSLGGRSYNEQFFGPGTRLTVL.

J is TRBJ2-5 and V is TRBV30; tentative D call: TRBD2 (6 bases). The V and J ends lost 5 bases and 5 bases respectively, with 12 bases between them. The CDR3 sequence is 12 residues long. Germline loops: CDR1 GTSNPN, CDR2 SVGIG (reference sequence). CDR3 sequence (DNA): TGTGCCTGGGGGGGACTGTTGGAGACCCAGTACTTC. This sequence encodes CAWGGLLETQYF.

The chain combines TRBV7-9 with TRBJ1-2; D is perhaps TRBD1 (5 bases). Germline-derived CDR1 and CDR2 are SEHNR and FQNEAQ (reference sequence). V shed 5 bases and J shed 7 bases, with 11 bases lying between them. The CDR3 is 12 amino acids. The CDR3 protein is CASSTRGFGYTF. DNA of the CDR3: TGTGCCAGCAGCACAAGGGGTTTTGGCTACACCTTC.

The genes are TRBV7-2 and TRBJ2-1, with 16 positions matching TRBD2. V dropped 0 bases and J dropped 6; count of bases not matched to a gene: 5. The CDR3 runs 18 residues. Germline CDR1 SGHTA, CDR2 FQGNSA. CDR3 DNA sequence: TGTGCCAGCAGCTTAGCACCCGGGACTAGCGGGAGGGGCAATGAGCAGTTCTTC. Translated, it gives CASSLAPGTSGRGNEQFF.

This clone was seen once. J is TRBJ2-1 and V is TRBV19; TRBD1 matches 8 bases. This CDR3 contains 18 residues. V trimming: 1 base; J trimming: 0 bases; junction bases outside the gene matches: 8. Germline V lookup: CDR1 LNHDA, CDR2 SQIVND (reference sequence). The CDR3 spells CASSIGIAGGDSYNEQFF. The CDR3 DNA follows: TGTGCCAGTAGTATAGGTATCGCAGGGGGCGACTCCTACAATGAGCAGTTCTTC.

A single count supports this clone. The rearrangement links TRBV9 to TRBJ2-7; unclear D gene. CDR3 size: 12 residues. Germline assignment: CDR1 SGDLS and CDR2 YYNGEE. Deletions cut 4 bases from V and 0 bases from J, with 5 bases between. The CDR3 region is CASSKDSYEQYF. CDR3 nucleotides: TGTGCCAGCAGCAAGGACTCCTACGAGCAGTACTTC.

The V gene is TRBV24-1, the J gene TRBJ1-3, with TRBD1 as a possible D gene (5 bases). Germline CDR1 KGHDR, CDR2 SFDVKD. This CDR3 spans 15 amino acids. V lost 9 bases and J 2 bases, leaving 16 bases between the germline ends. The CDR3 DNA reads as TGTGCCACCCCGGGGAGGGACCCCACTGGAAACACCATATATTTT. Translated: CATPGRDPTGNTIYF.

This clone was detected once. The chain employs TRBV20-1 and TRBJ2-3; 9 bases agree with TRBD2. The trim removed 3 bases at V and 0 bases at J, leaving 7 bases unmatched. This CDR3 is built from 16 residues. Germline CDR1 and CDR2: DFQATT and SNEGSKA (reference sequence). Here the CDR3 DNA reads TGCAGTGCTAGTGGCGGGGGGGCCGTAAGCACAGATACGCAGTATTTT. This sequence encodes CSASGGGAVSTDTQYF.

The V gene is TRBV11-3, the J gene TRBJ2-3; D gene unclear. The CDR3 length is 12 residues. Trimming shortened V by 8 bases and J by 10 bases, and 16 bases separated the two germline ends. Germline V gene sequence: CDR1 SGHNT, CDR2 YENEEA. CDR3 residues: CASGTSDTSQYF. In DNA form, the CDR3 reads TGTGCCAGCGGTACGTCAGATACGTCGCAGTATTTT.

This chain joins TRBV11-2 and TRBJ2-4; D remains ambiguous. V was cut by 2 bases and J by 0 bases, with 11 bases left in between. Germline V gene sequence: CDR1 SGHAT, CDR2 FQNNGV. This CDR3 is built from 16 residues. CDR3 sequence reads: CASSLLGTLAKNIQYF. CDR3 bases: TGTGCCAGCAGCTTATTAGGCACCTTAGCCAAAAACATTCAGTACTTC.

The J gene is TRBJ2-1, the V gene TRBV19; 8 positions agree with TRBD1. V lost 5 bases to trimming and J lost 8 bases; unmatched junction nucleotides: 11. Germline V CDR1 and CDR2: LNHDA, SQIVND (reference sequence). The CDR3 has 15 amino acids. CDR3 amino acids: CASSLFEDRDHEQFF. In DNA form, the CDR3 reads TGTGCCAGTAGTCTATTCGAGGACAGGGACCATGAGCAGTTCTTC.